A single sample is the source of the 32 T cell receptor beta chains below, sequenced in a study of blood T cell repertoires in COVID-19. Repertoires were generated with immunoSEQ multiplex PCR, while TCRdb's copy carries only in-frame clones and drops some. Of 52,000 or so clones in the sample, 83% are singletons; the top ten hold around 17%. Sequenced sample: peripheral blood. The receptors come from a middle-aged man with acute or convalescent COVID-19.

The J gene is TRBJ2-1, the V gene TRBV5-1; D not resolved. Germline lookup yields CDR1 SGHRS and CDR2 YFSETQ. V was cut by 5 bases and J by 0 bases, with 6 bases left in between. This CDR3 is built from 13 residues. CDR3 sequence reads: CASRVDSYNEQFF. Here the CDR3 DNA reads TGCGCCAGCAGAGTAGACTCCTACAATGAGCAGTTCTTC.

The chain recombines TRBV18 with TRBJ2-2; 9 positions match TRBD1. This CDR3 is built from 16 residues. J gave up 3 bases and V 3 bases, and 5 bases lay outside the gene matches. Germline CDR1 reads KGHSH; CDR2 reads LQKENI. The CDR3 protein is CASSPTGTGYTGELFF. In DNA, the CDR3 is TGTGCCAGCTCACCGACCGGGACAGGGTACACCGGGGAGCTGTTTTTT.

The rearrangement links TRBV5-1 to TRBJ1-1; a weak D match, TRBD1 (6 bases). Germline CDR1 SGHRS, CDR2 YFSETQ. CDR3 length: 13 residues. The V end lost 2 bases, the J end lost 10 bases, and 15 bases lay between the germline ends. CDR3 protein: CASSFLQGGAAFF. DNA for the CDR3: TGCGCCAGCAGCTTTCTACAGGGTGGGGCAGCTTTCTTT.

V is TRBV19 and J is TRBJ2-2; unclear D gene. The CDR3 sequence is 14 residues long. Trimming removed 3 bases at V and 1 base at J, with 6 bases between. Germline CDR1 LNHDA, CDR2 SQIVND (reference sequence). CDR3 loop: CASSIFGNTGELFF. CDR3 nucleotides: TGTGCCAGTAGTATCTTCGGGAACACCGGGGAGCTGTTTTTT.

The rearrangement joins TRBV28 to TRBJ1-1; D is uncertain. This CDR3 is 14 amino acids long. Per germline, CDR1 MDHEN and CDR2 SYDVKM. The V end was cut by 2 bases, the J end by 1 base, with 8 bases between. CDR3 amino acids: CASSLGHRNTEAFF. The CDR3 DNA reads TGTGCCAGCAGTTTAGGGCACAGGAACACTGAAGCTTTCTTT.

The chain couples TRBV24-1 to TRBJ2-7, with D perhaps TRBD1 (6 bases). The V end lost 6 bases, the J end lost 3 bases, and 8 bases lay between the germline ends. Germline loops: CDR1 KGHDR, CDR2 SFDVKD. The CDR3 contains 12 residues. The CDR3 DNA reads TGTGCCACCAGTACAGGGAACTACGAGCAGTACGTC. This gives the protein CATSTGNYEQYV.

This chain uses TRBV12-3 or TRBV12-4 with TRBJ1-5; 7 bases align to TRBD1. V lost 10 bases to trimming and J lost 0 bases; unmatched junction nucleotides: 3. The CDR3 is 13 residues long. As DNA, the CDR3 is TGTGCCATCTCAGGGGGTAGCAATCAGCCCCAGCATTTT. Protein sequence: CAISGGSNQPQHF.

This clone showed up just a few times. The rearrangement links TRBV9 to TRBJ1-1; no firm D call. Trimming took 4 bases from V and 8 from J, leaving 15 bases between them. The CDR3 is 13 residues long. Germline assignment: CDR1 SGDLS and CDR2 YYNGEE. CDR3 residues: CASSPRSLGEAFF. In DNA, the CDR3 is TGTGCCAGCAGCCCTCGCAGCCTCGGGGAAGCTTTCTTT.

This clone was counted a few times. The chain has TRBV27 and TRBJ1-6; 9 bases fit TRBD1. CDR3 length: 15 residues. Per the germline V gene, CDR1 is MNHEY and CDR2 is SMNVEV (reference sequence). V dropped 5 bases and J dropped 7; count of bases not matched to a gene: 6. CDR3 in amino acids: CASSPGQGRNSPLHF. CDR3 DNA: TGTGCCAGCAGTCCTGGACAGGGGCGAAATTCACCCCTCCACTTT.

This chain joins TRBV4-2 and TRBJ1-1; no firm D call. This CDR3 comprises 16 residues. Trimming cost V 0 bases and J 0 bases, with 11 bases left between them. Germline assignment: CDR1 LGHNA and CDR2 YNFKEQ. Here the CDR3 reads CASSQDLESLNTEAFF. The CDR3 bases are TGTGCCAGCAGCCAAGATCTTGAGAGCCTGAACACTGAAGCTTTCTTT.

V and J are TRBV5-4 and TRBJ2-7; TRBD1 aligns across 9 bases. Germline CDR1 and CDR2: SGHNT and YYREEE (reference sequence). The CDR3 covers 15 residues. Trimming removed 3 bases from V and 2 bases from J; junction bases left unmatched: 6. The CDR3 bases are TGTGCCAGCAGCTACCCCGGGACAGGGACCTACGAGCAGTACTTC. Protein product: CASSYPGTGTYEQYF.

The chain links TRBV6-5 to TRBJ1-2; D might be TRBD1 (5 bases). The V gene's germline CDR1 is MNHEY and CDR2 SVGAGI. Between the trimmed V and J ends, which lost 10 bases and 3 bases, there was a span of 15 bases. The CDR3 totals 13 residues. CDR3 loop: CATEPQQDYGYTF. The CDR3 DNA is TGTGCCACCGAACCCCAACAGGACTATGGCTACACCTTC.

The chain employs TRBV7-9 and TRBJ2-5; 11 positions match TRBD2. This CDR3 has 14 amino acids. The ends lost 4 bases at V and 4 bases at J; junction bases unmatched: 2. Germline assignment: CDR1 SEHNR and CDR2 FQNEAQ (reference sequence). The CDR3 protein is CASSSLAGVETQYF. The DNA for the CDR3 is TGTGCCAGCAGCTCACTAGCGGGAGTAGAGACCCAGTACTTC.

This chain joins TRBV5-1 and TRBJ1-3; tentatively, D is TRBD1 (5 bases). V lost 5 bases, J lost 5 bases, and 8 bases lay in between. The CDR3 totals 12 residues. In germline, CDR1 is SGHRS, CDR2 YFSETQ. CDR3 nucleotides: TGCGCCAGCAGAGGGGCGCGAAACACCATATATTTT. Encoded protein: CASRGARNTIYF.

This clone was recorded only once. The rearrangement uses TRBV7-8 and TRBJ2-7; TRBD2 agrees at 7 bases. The CDR3 runs 13 residues. Germline V CDR1 and CDR2: SGHVS, FQNEAQ. Trimming cost V 5 bases and J 4 bases; bases outside gene matches: 5. The CDR3 spells CASSLGGWYEQYF. As DNA, the CDR3 is TGTGCCAGCAGCCTGGGGGGGTGGTACGAGCAGTACTTC.

In its sample, this clone ranks as medium-sized. This chain links TRBV5-5 with TRBJ1-6, with 7 bases lining up with TRBD1. Germline CDR1 SGHKS, CDR2 YYEKEE (reference sequence). J was trimmed by 0 bases and V by 0 bases; bases with no gene match: 9. The CDR3 totals 19 residues. In DNA form, the CDR3 reads TGTGCCAGCAGCTTGGAGGGGGCGGAGTTCAGCTCCTATAATTCACCCCTCCACTTT. Translated, it gives CASSLEGAEFSSYNSPLHF.

V is TRBV7-2 and J is TRBJ2-1; 7 positions match TRBD2. V gave up 4 bases and J gave up 6 bases; unmatched junction bases: 18. Germline-derived CDR1 and CDR2 are SGHTA and FQGNSA. There are 18 residues in the CDR3. The CDR3 nucleotides read TGTGCCAGCAGCTCTATCAATTGGCAGCGGGGTTCGAGCAATGAGCAGTTCTTC. Its translation is CASSSINWQRGSSNEQFF. Together with reference TRBV7-2 and TRBJ2-1, the CDR3 gives the full variable domain: GAGVSQSPSNKVTEKGKDVELRCDPISGHTALYWYRQSLGQGLEFLIYFQGNSAPDKSGLPSDRFSAERTGGSVSTLTIQRTQQEDSAVYLCASSSINWQRGSSNEQFFGPGTRLTVL.

The V call is TRBV6-1, the J call TRBJ2-3; TRBD2 agrees at 13 bases. The V gene's germline CDR1 is MNHNS and CDR2 SASEGT. The V and J ends lost 4 bases and 3 bases, in that order; junction bases with no gene match: 4. The length of the CDR3 is 16 residues. CDR3 residues: CASSALAGGGTDTQYF. CDR3 DNA: TGTGCCAGCAGTGCACTAGCGGGAGGGGGTACAGATACGCAGTATTTT.

The rearrangement uses TRBV5-1 and TRBJ1-1, with TRBD1 matching over 9 bases. This CDR3 comprises 16 residues. CDR1 SGHRS and CDR2 YFSETQ come from the germline V gene. V lost 5 bases to trimming and J lost 0 bases; unmatched junction nucleotides: 8. This chain's CDR3 is CASSSPGQGMNTEAFF. The CDR3 region has the DNA TGCGCCAGCAGTTCCCCGGGACAGGGAATGAACACTGAAGCTTTCTTT.

The chain uses TRBV5-1 and TRBJ2-1; D remains unclear. This CDR3 has 16 amino acids. Germline CDR1 is SGHRS and CDR2 is YFSETQ. V shed 4 bases and J shed 6 bases, with 20 bases lying between them. In nucleotides, the CDR3 is TGCGCCAGCAGCCCCCGGCAGCCCTTAGGAGTCAATGAGCAGTTCTTC. It specifies CASSPRQPLGVNEQFF.

V is TRBV21-1 and J is TRBJ2-4; TRBD1 was called by the table and not checked on the DNA. TRBV21-1 is tagged as a pseudogene. CDR3 length: 16 residues. The CDR3 DNA follows: TGTGCCAGCACCAAAGTTATAGACAGGGAAGAAAACATTCAGTACTTC. Its protein is CASTKVIDREENIQYF.

This clone was recorded once. The chain carries TRBV29-1 and TRBJ2-7; TRBD2 matches at 9 bases. The V segment lost 7 bases and the J segment 0 bases; nucleotides outside the gene matches: 4. There are 13 residues in the CDR3. Germline loops: CDR1 SQVTM, CDR2 ANQGSEA. The CDR3 spells CSAGTSSSYEQYF. DNA of the CDR3: TGCAGCGCAGGGACTAGCAGCTCCTACGAGCAGTACTTC.

The chain employs TRBV29-1 and TRBJ2-1; D remains unclear. Germline values: CDR1 SQVTM, CDR2 ANQGSEA. This CDR3 contains 11 residues. CDR3 nucleotide sequence: TGCAGGGTTCGGAGCGACAATGAGCAGTTCTTC. It translates to CRVRSDNEQFF.

The chain employs TRBV20-1 and TRBJ2-7; possible D gene TRBD2, 6 bases. The CDR3 sequence is 16 residues long. Germline V CDR1 and CDR2: DFQATT, SNEGSKA (reference sequence). Between the trimmed V and J ends, which lost 3 bases and 0 bases, there was a span of 18 bases. The CDR3: CSASSQRVPLSYEQYF. DNA for the CDR3: TGCAGTGCTAGTAGCCAGCGGGTCCCTCTCTCCTACGAGCAGTACTTC.

This chain connects TRBV30 to TRBJ1-3; D is perhaps TRBD1 (5 bases). The germline gives CDR1 GTSNPN, CDR2 SVGIG (reference sequence). There are 14 residues in the CDR3. Deletions cut 3 bases from V and 1 base from J, with 10 bases between. DNA for the CDR3: TGTGCCTGGAGGAACCAGGGTTCTGGAAACACCATATATTTT. Translated, it gives CAWRNQGSGNTIYF.

The gene calls are TRBV2 and TRBJ2-7; D may be TRBD1 (5 bases). Germline CDR1 SNHLY, CDR2 FYNNEI. The CDR3 covers 14 residues. V lost 4 bases to trimming and J lost 6 bases, with 16 bases between them. The CDR3 loop reads CASSAIAWGSEQYF. The CDR3 bases are TGTGCCAGCAGTGCGATTGCCTGGGGCTCCGAGCAGTACTTC.

The genes are TRBV5-8 and TRBJ2-1; 7 bases align to TRBD2. The V gene end was trimmed by 3 bases and the J gene end by 8 bases; junction bases not matched to a gene: 5. This CDR3 is 13 amino acids long. CDR1 SGHTS and CDR2 YDEGEE come from the germline V gene. The CDR3 DNA is TGTGCCAGCAGCTACGGACTAGACGATGAGCAGTTCTTC. Translating it yields CASSYGLDDEQFF.

The chain combines TRBV6-5 with TRBJ1-3; D is possibly TRBD1 (5 bases). V dropped 7 bases and J dropped 8 bases, with 21 bases sitting between them. The CDR3 consists of 15 residues. The germline gives CDR1 MNHEY, CDR2 SVGAGI. CDR3 in amino acids: CASTPTLGGADTIYF. The CDR3 DNA reads TGTGCCAGCACCCCTACGCTCGGGGGAGCGGACACCATATATTTT.

This sequence joins TRBV11-2 and TRBJ1-1; D is undetermined. CDR3 length: 12 amino acids. Deletions cut 3 bases from V and 1 base from J, with 3 bases between. CDR1 and CDR2 from the germline V gene are SGHAT and FQNNGV. The CDR3 region has the DNA TGTGCCAGCAGCTTCCAGAACACTGAAGCTTTCTTT. It specifies CASSFQNTEAFF.

The chain recombines TRBV6-1 with TRBJ1-1; no clear D gene. The V end was cut by 1 base, the J end by 8 bases, with 5 bases between. CDR1 MNHNS and CDR2 SASEGT come from the germline V gene. The CDR3 runs 11 residues. In DNA form, the CDR3 reads TGTGCCAGCAGTGAAGTCGTGGAAGCTTTCTTT. Amino acids: CASSEVVEAFF.

This clone appeared once. The CDR3 DNA sequence: TGTGCCAGCAGTTCGCAACCCTATACCGCAGATACGCAGTATTTT. This translates into CASSSQPYTADTQYF. The V gene is TRBV27, the J gene TRBJ2-3; unclear D gene. The CDR3 loop spans 15 amino acids. The V and J ends lost 4 bases and 4 bases respectively, with 15 bases between them. The germline gives CDR1 MNHEY, CDR2 SMNVEV (reference sequence).

This chain links TRBV14 with TRBJ2-4; D perhaps matches TRBD2 (6 bases). Looked up from germline, CDR1 is SGHDN and CDR2 is FVKESK. The CDR3 spans 17 residues. Trimming removed 4 bases from V and 8 bases from J, with 24 bases in between. The CDR3 here is CASSLSGLSNNFDIQYF. CDR3 DNA: TGTGCCAGCAGCCTATCGGGACTGTCGAACAATTTTGACATTCAGTACTTC.